The 22 T cell receptor beta chains in this list originate from one sample, sequenced in a study of shared clonotypes between healthy human individuals (dated by TCRdb to about 2020). For the CD8 naive samples, CD45RO-negative cells were positively selected for CCR7, yielding a CD45RA+CCR7+ population from which TemRA cells were excluded. Preparation of the library involved the immunoSEQ multiplex PCR assay. TCRdb provides this immuneACCESS table in a form limited to in-frame rearrangements. Some clones are lacking; in checked studies, under half of them reflect an unresolved V gene, and why the rest are absent is not known. The sample table lists about 1.9 million clones, about 94% of them with a count of one. The ten top clones hold over 1.5% of the sample. What was sequenced was naive CD8+ T cells from PBMCs. Taken with the paper, the label for cell subset or site translates to: CD45RA+CCR7+. The receptors originated from a man younger than 35 in good health. Some clones in this sample may be carry-over from other donors' samples.

The chain links TRBV27 to TRBJ2-6; no reliable D call. Deletions cut 6 bases from V and 0 bases from J, with 12 bases between. The CDR3 is 16 residues long. The germline gives CDR1 MNHEY, CDR2 SMNVEV (reference sequence). Here the CDR3 reads CASSPTEFSGANVLTF. DNA for the CDR3: TGTGCCAGCAGCCCCACAGAATTCTCTGGGGCCAACGTCCTGACTTTC.

The J gene is TRBJ1-1, the V gene TRBV9; 11 nucleotides match TRBD1. V gave up 3 bases and J gave up 3 bases; unmatched junction bases: 7. Looked up from germline, CDR1 is SGDLS and CDR2 is YYNGEE. This CDR3 has 16 residues. The DNA for the CDR3 is TGTGCCAGCAGCGCCCGGGACAGGGGGTTTGACACTGAAGCTTTCTTT. This sequence encodes CASSARDRGFDTEAFF.

The chain uses TRBV4-2 and TRBJ2-5; 10 bases align to TRBD2. The V and J ends lost 8 bases and 4 bases, in that order; junction bases with no gene match: 13. The CDR3 loop spans 16 amino acids. Germline-derived CDR1 and CDR2 are LGHNA and YNFKEQ. As DNA, the CDR3 is TGTGCCAGCGGTCGTGGAGCGGGAGGGCCGGGAGAGACCCAGTACTTC. This gives the protein CASGRGAGGPGETQYF.

The chain links TRBV6-5 to TRBJ2-7; D perhaps matches TRBD1 (7 bases). V was trimmed by 6 bases and J by 3 bases, leaving 15 bases between them. The CDR3 spans 14 residues. Per the germline V gene, CDR1 is MNHEY and CDR2 is SVGAGI. Here the CDR3 DNA reads TGTGCCAGCAGGCGGGACAGTCCGGGCTACGAGCAGTACTTC. Translating gives CASRRDSPGYEQYF.

Details on this clone: Other nucleotide sequences in the sample specify the same CDR3. The chain combines TRBV10-3 with TRBJ1-2; D is undetermined. The CDR3 has 14 amino acids. Deletions cut 0 bases from V and 4 bases from J, with 9 bases between. The germline CDR1 and CDR2 sequences are ENHRY and SYGVKD. The CDR3 region is CAISESGRGYGYTF. CDR3 DNA sequence: TGTGCCATCAGTGAGTCAGGCAGAGGCTATGGCTACACCTTC.

The chain links TRBV9 to TRBJ2-2; D is perhaps TRBD1 or TRBD2 (5 bases each). Germline lookup yields CDR1 SGDLS and CDR2 YYNGEE. CDR3 length equals 14 residues. V dropped 2 bases and J dropped 6 bases, with 11 bases sitting between them. The CDR3 is CASSVGDRPGELFF. CDR3 in DNA: TGTGCCAGCAGCGTCGGGGACCGCCCCGGGGAGCTGTTTTTT.

The chain carries TRBV7-9 and TRBJ2-1; either TRBD1 or TRBD2 may supply D (5 bases each). V gave up 5 bases and J gave up 3 bases, with 17 bases separating them. The CDR3 spans 16 residues. CDR1 is SEHNR and CDR2 is FQNEAQ in the germline V gene (reference sequence). This chain's CDR3 is CASSRQRRDRYNEQFF. The CDR3 nucleotides are TGTGCCAGCAGCCGACAACGAAGGGACCGCTACAATGAGCAGTTCTTC.

The chain employs TRBV7-3 and TRBJ2-7; D is perhaps TRBD1 (5 bases). The V and J ends lost 5 bases and 6 bases respectively, with 17 bases between them. Germline V gene sequence: CDR1 SGHTA, CDR2 FQGTGA. CDR3 size: 14 residues. For the CDR3, the DNA is TGTGCCAGCAGCGAAGGTGGGGCAGGCGGCGAGCAGTACTTC. Its protein is CASSEGGAGGEQYF.

V usage is TRBV6-5 and J usage is TRBJ2-5; TRBD2 agrees at 7 bases. The CDR3 is 14 residues long. With 0 bases clipped from V and 5 bases from J, the junction kept 3 bases outside the gene matches. Germline V gives CDR1 MNHEY, CDR2 SVGAGI. The CDR3 coding sequence is TGTGCCAGCAGTTACTCTGGCGGGAGTGAGACCCAGTACTTC. Encoded protein: CASSYSGGSETQYF.

The chain links TRBV1 to TRBJ2-2; the table's D call TRBD2 went unverified against the DNA. TRBV1 is termed a pseudogene. The CDR3 is 17 residues long. CDR3 DNA sequence: TGCACCAGCAGCCGGGACTCCGAGCTTTCATACACCGGGGAGCTGTTTTTT. Protein sequence: CTSSRDSELSYTGELFF.

The chain combines TRBV9 with TRBJ1-2, with a tentative D call TRBD1 (5 bases). This CDR3 spans 11 amino acids. V gave up 4 bases and J gave up 8 bases, with 9 bases separating them. The germline V gene encodes CDR1 SGDLS and CDR2 YYNGEE. The CDR3 here is CASSSGKGYTF. CDR3 sequence (DNA): TGTGCCAGCAGCTCAGGGAAGGGCTACACCTTC.

The chain has TRBV7-9 and TRBJ2-7, with D unclear. Per the germline V gene, CDR1 is SEHNR and CDR2 is FQNEAQ (reference sequence). With 8 bases removed from V and 2 bases from J, the gap between germline ends came to 13 bases. This CDR3 spans 13 amino acids. In nucleotides, the CDR3 is TGTGCCAGCCGTTGGGGTCCGACCTACGAGCAGTACTTC. Its translation: CASRWGPTYEQYF.

The chain recombines TRBV6-5 with TRBJ1-1; maybe TRBD1 (6 bases). This CDR3 is 13 amino acids long. Per germline, CDR1 MNHEY and CDR2 SVGAGI. Trimming removed 9 bases at V and 3 bases at J, with 14 bases between. CDR3 residues: CARNRVEDTEAFF. CDR3 DNA: TGTGCCAGGAACAGGGTCGAGGACACTGAAGCTTTCTTT.

The V and J genes are TRBV6-4 and TRBJ2-1; 9 bases line up with TRBD2. J was trimmed by 2 bases and V by 4 bases; bases with no gene match: 6. Germline CDR1 is MRHNA and CDR2 is SNTAGT. The CDR3 is 16 residues long. The CDR3 DNA is TGTGCCAGCAGTGGGTCGGCGGGAGGGCCCTACAATGAGCAGTTCTTC. The encoded protein is CASSGSAGGPYNEQFF.

V gene TRBV4-3 combines with J gene TRBJ1-1, with D unresolved. Germline loops: CDR1 LGHNA, CDR2 YSLEER. The CDR3 loop spans 14 amino acids. V shed 6 bases and J shed 0 bases, with 11 bases lying between them. The CDR3 nucleotides are TGCGCCAGCAGTTTAGGCCTGATGAACACTGAAGCTTTCTTT. This gives the protein CASSLGLMNTEAFF.

The V call is TRBV5-3, the J call TRBJ2-2; D is uncertain. Being an ORF, TRBV5-3 has a function that is uncertain. Trimming shortened V by 7 bases and J by 7 bases, and 5 bases separated the two germline ends. The CDR3 totals 10 residues. The CDR3 DNA reads as TGTGCCAGAGGAGTCGGGGAGCTGTTTTTT. Amino acids: CARGVGELFF.

The CDR3: CASSPPRHTLAALAGELFF. The CDR3 nucleotides are TGCGCCAGCAGCCCCCCCCGGCATACCCTAGCGGCCCTAGCCGGGGAGCTGTTTTTT. The rearrangement uses TRBV4-1 and TRBJ2-2; 7 nucleotides align to TRBD2. Germline CDR1 and CDR2: MGHRA and YSYEKL. CDR3 length: 19 residues. Trimming at V came to 4 bases and at J to 6 bases, leaving 20 bases not matched to a gene.

As concerns this clone: The same CDR3 can be traced to other DNA sequences in this sample. The chain joins TRBV27 to TRBJ2-1; D might be TRBD1 (6 bases). The V gene's germline CDR1 is MNHEY and CDR2 SMNVEV (reference sequence). V was pared by 2 bases and J by 6 bases, with 8 bases between. The CDR3 has 13 residues. The CDR3 coding sequence is TGTGCCAGCAGTTTACTACAGGGCAATGAGCAGTTCTTC. Residues: CASSLLQGNEQFF.

The chain is built from TRBV5-6 and TRBJ2-4, with 9 positions matching TRBD2. CDR3 length: 15 residues. Germline loops: CDR1 SGHDT, CDR2 YYEEEE. V was pared by 4 bases and J by 7 bases, with 9 bases of the junction left unmatched. CDR3 bases: TGTGCCAGCAGCGCCACTAGCGGGTGGGGCAACATTCAGTACTTC. It is translated as CASSATSGWGNIQYF.

A single count supports this clone. This sample also contains other DNA sequences that code for the same CDR3. The chain has TRBV6-5 and TRBJ1-5, with a weak D call TRBD1 (6 bases). V was shortened by 5 bases and J by 0 bases, with 11 bases between the two germline ends. Looked up from germline, CDR1 is MNHEY and CDR2 is SVGAGI. CDR3 size: 15 residues. CDR3: CASSPTGNSNQPQHF. For the CDR3, the DNA is TGTGCCAGCAGTCCGACAGGTAATAGCAATCAGCCCCAGCATTTT.

The rearrangement links TRBV6-1 to TRBJ1-1; D is perhaps TRBD1 (5 bases). V shed 2 bases and J shed 7 bases, with 11 bases lying between them. This CDR3 spans 13 amino acids. In germline, CDR1 is MNHNS, CDR2 SASEGT. The CDR3 is CASSEWVRDEAFF. The CDR3 DNA follows: TGTGCCAGCAGTGAATGGGTCAGGGATGAAGCTTTCTTT.

V is TRBV28 and J is TRBJ1-5; tentatively, D is TRBD1 (6 bases). The CDR3 covers 14 residues. CDR1 MDHEN and CDR2 SYDVKM come from the germline V gene. V lost 7 bases and J lost 2, with 12 bases in between. Here the CDR3 DNA reads TGTGCCAGCAAGGGGGGCTGGGGCAATCAGCCCCAGCATTTT. Encoded protein: CASKGGWGNQPQHF. The whole variable domain, filled in from reference TRBV28 and TRBJ1-5, reads DVKVTQSSRYLVKRTGEKVFLECVQDMDHENMFWYRQDPGLGLRLIYFSYDVKMKEKGDIPEGYSVSREKKERFSLILESASTNQTSMYLCASKGGWGNQPQHFGDGTRLSIL.